A single T cell receptor (beta chain) is shown here with its context. Its antigen remains unknown. Germline CDR1 reads SGHDT; CDR2 reads YYEEEE. The length of the CDR3 is 12 residues. Between the trimmed V and J ends, which lost 4 bases and 6 bases, there was a span of 8 bases. Sorted subsets were amplified in replicate PCRs using 200 ng DNA, about 30,000 T cell genomes. How the authors handled the data: Filtering differed because ImmunoSEQ produced junction-only sequences that carried no quality scores. The assay was immunoSEQ multiplex PCR, and TCRdb's table has in-frame clones only and misses some. Clonal size and the V and J genes are those of that table, whereas D and trimming came from the DNA. The sample carries about 2 million clones, 85% to 95% recorded once. Cells designated naive CD8 were CD45RO-negative and were positively selected for CCR7, with terminally differentiated effector memory CD45RA+ cells excluded.

The sample belongs to a study of shared clonotypes between healthy human individuals. Study-level results: Naive subsets typically showed greater estimated richness than memory subsets. Sequencing depth was predicted to influence how clonotypes are shared among donors.

The specimen sequenced was naive CD8+ T cells sorted from blood. This TCR was sampled from a man younger than 30 in good health. The chain combines TRBV5-6 with TRBJ2-1; D gene ambiguous. DNA for the CDR3: TGTGCCAGCAGCCACGAGATCAATGAGCAGTTCTTC. It encodes CASSHEINEQFF.